These T cell receptor beta chains were read from a single sample in a study of blood T cell repertoires in COVID-19. TCRdb keeps only in-frame clones here, not all; method: immunoSEQ multiplex PCR. Altogether 230,000 or so clones are present, 80% to 85% being singletons, with the ten largest covering around 3.5%. The sample was PBMCs or T cells enriched from blood (not recorded which). These receptor sequences come from a middle-aged man who had recovered from COVID-19. CDR3s include the opening cysteine and the closing phenylalanine or tryptophan. The order of the fields is J gene, clone size, D gene, V gene, CDR3 DNA, CDR3 protein. A D gene is named only where the DNA matches it firmly. The size of a clone is reported for some rows only, either as once, few or many, or as a class for expanded clones.

TRBJ2-5,-,TRBD1,TRBV5-1,TGCGCCAGCAGCTTACAGGCCGACAGGGGGCAGAAGACCCAGTACTTC,CASSLQADRGQKTQYF
TRBJ2-3,-,-,TRBV7-2,TGTGCCAGCAGCCTGGAAGGTTCTAGGGGAGATACGCAGTATTTT,CASSLEGSRGDTQYF
TRBJ2-2,-,TRBD2,TRBV3-1/TRBV3-2,TGTGCCAGCAGCCGTGGACTAGCGGGGGGGCCGGACACCGGGGAGCTGTTTTTT,CASSRGLAGGPDTGELFF
TRBJ2-3,-,-,TRBV10-1,TGCGCCAGCAGTGATTCTAGCACAGATACGCAGTATTTT,CASSDSSTDTQYF
TRBJ1-1,-,-,TRBV14,TGTGCCAGCACCAGGCCAGCGAGGGCTGAAGCTTTCTTT,CASTRPARAEAFF
TRBJ1-2,once,-,TRBV18,TGTGCCAGCTCTAACGGCGGTGCAGGGAAACCTTATGGCTACACCTTC,CASSNGGAGKPYGYTF
TRBJ2-7,-,-,TRBV27,TGTGCCAGCAGAATAAGGGGCAGTCCCGGCTACGAGCAGTACTTC,CASRIRGSPGYEQYF
TRBJ2-3,-,TRBD2,TRBV5-1,TGCGCCAGCAGCCCGGGACTAGCGGGACCGAGCACAGATACGCAGTATTTT,CASSPGLAGPSTDTQYF
TRBJ1-5,few,-,TRBV10-1,TGCGCCAGCAGCACATCCGCTGCGGGCAATCAGCCCCAGCATTTT,CASSTSAAGNQPQHF
TRBJ2-2,many,-,TRBV4-1,TGCGCCAGCAGCCAAGGCAGGGACACCGGGGAGCTGTTTTTT,CASSQGRDTGELFF
TRBJ1-2,-,-,TRBV3-1/TRBV3-2,TGTGCCAGCAGCCAAGATCCGTTCCCCTTTGGCTACACCTTC,CASSQDPFPFGYTF
TRBJ1-6,many,-,TRBV19,TGTGCCAGTAGCCCCGGACCAGGGCGGCCCCTCCACTTT,CASSPGPGRPLHF
TRBJ1-1,-,-,TRBV11-2,TGTGCCAGCGGGGGGAGAACTGAAGCTTTCTTT,CASGGRTEAFF
TRBJ1-2,few,-,TRBV29-1,TGCAGCGTTGAAGGCAGGGTACGCTATGGCTACACCTTC,CSVEGRVRYGYTF
TRBJ2-5,once,TRBD1,TRBV11-3,TGTGCCAGCAGCTTAGGTACCTTACAGGGGGCTACCGAAACCCAGTACTTC,CASSLGTLQGATETQYF
TRBJ2-7,-,TRBD1,TRBV29-1,TGCAGCGTTGCGAGGACAGGGGGCTCCTACGAGCAGTACTTC,CSVARTGGSYEQYF
TRBJ2-7,-,TRBD1,TRBV19,TGTGCCAGTAGTAAGAGGACAGGGATTATTGGCGAGCAGTACTTC,CASSKRTGIIGEQYF
TRBJ2-4,-,TRBD2,TRBV5-1,TGCGCCAGCAGCAGGACTAGCGGGGGCCTCGGGGCCAAAAACATTCAGTACTTC,CASSRTSGGLGAKNIQYF
TRBJ2-7,-,-,TRBV6-5,TGTGCCAGCAGCTTGTTATACGAGCAGTACTTC,CASSLLYEQYF
TRBJ1-3,few,-,TRBV2,TGTGCCGGGACTGCGGAAAACACCATATATTTT,CAGTAENTIYF
TRBJ1-4,few,TRBD1,TRBV25-1,TGTGCCAGCGGCAGGGGGTTGGGTGAAAAACTGTTTTTT,CASGRGLGEKLFF
TRBJ1-2,-,-,TRBV29-1,TGCAGCGCGGAGACAGGTCCAAGGGCCTATGGCTACACCTTC,CSAETGPRAYGYTF
TRBJ2-5,once,TRBD2,TRBV11-2,TGTGCCAGCAGGCTAGCGGGGGGGCCTTCTGAGACCCAGTACTTC,CASRLAGGPSETQYF
TRBJ2-3,-,TRBD2,TRBV4-3,TGCGCCAGCAGCCAAGGGGGGGGATTGACAGATACGCAGTATTTT,CASSQGGGLTDTQYF
TRBJ1-5,-,-,TRBV4-2,TGTGCCAGCAGCCAAGATGTCCCCGGGATCTTAGTTCAGCCCCAGCATTTT,CASSQDVPGILVQPQHF
TRBJ2-3,-,TRBD2,TRBV5-4,TGTGCCAGCAGCTTATACGGGGGGGGGCGCGATACGCAGTATTTT,CASSLYGGGRDTQYF
TRBJ2-5,-,-,TRBV13,TGTGCCAGCAGCTCCAGACAGGATCAAGAGACCCAGTACTTC,CASSSRQDQETQYF
TRBJ2-1,-,-,TRBV28,TGTGCCAGTAAGGAGGGCCTCTTCAATGAGCAGTTCTTC,CASKEGLFNEQFF
TRBJ2-7,-,TRBD1,TRBV7-2,TGTGCCAGCAGCTGGGCAGGGGGCTACGAGCAGTACTTC,CASSWAGGYEQYF
TRBJ1-2,-,-,TRBV4-2,TGTGCCAGCAGCCTACACCCGACAGACTATGGCTACACCTTC,CASSLHPTDYGYTF
TRBJ1-4,-,-,TRBV19,TGTGCCAGTAGGTTGAGGCCGACCACAACTAATGAAAAACTGTTTTTT,CASRLRPTTTNEKLFF
TRBJ1-1,-,-,TRBV10-3,TGTGCCATCAGCGACAGGCCGAACACTGAAGCTTTCTTT,CAISDRPNTEAFF